This entry describes one TCR beta chain. TCRdb keeps only in-frame clones here, not all; method: immunoSEQ multiplex PCR. The repertoire holds 18,000 or so clones, with about two thirds as singletons. The data are from a study of sequential checkpoint blockade in melanoma. Across the whole study: Both treatment sequences were followed by maintenance nivolumab.

The CDR3 is made up of 14 amino acids. Germline trimming cut 6 bases from V and 6 bases from J; bases unmatched to any gene: 8. Germline CDR1 reads MNHNY; CDR2 reads SVGAGI (reference sequence). The treatment: randomized to nivolumab then ipilimumab (arm A) or the reverse (arm B). Live CD3+CD8+ CD19− CD56− cells were sorted from PBMCs. The starting material was CD8+ T cells sorted from blood (inferred from file names), obtained from a patient given nivolumab and ipilimumab in sequence. The clonotype comes from a human donor with melanoma. The chain carries TRBV6-6 and TRBJ2-1; 7 bases align to TRBD1. The CDR3 DNA follows: TGTGCCAGCAGCCCCATTCGACAGGGCAATGAGCAGTTCTTC. Its translation is CASSPIRQGNEQFF.